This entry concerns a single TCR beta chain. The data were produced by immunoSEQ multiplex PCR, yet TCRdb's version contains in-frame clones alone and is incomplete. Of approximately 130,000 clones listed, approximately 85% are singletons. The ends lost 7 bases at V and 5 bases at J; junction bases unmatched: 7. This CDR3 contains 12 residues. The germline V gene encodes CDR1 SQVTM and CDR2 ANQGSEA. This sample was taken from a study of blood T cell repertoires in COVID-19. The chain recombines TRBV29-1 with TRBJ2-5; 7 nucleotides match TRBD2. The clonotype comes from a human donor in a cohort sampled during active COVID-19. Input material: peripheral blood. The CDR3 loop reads CSARGDGETQYF. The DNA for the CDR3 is TGCAGCGCACGGGGGGACGGGGAGACCCAGTACTTC.